This TCR beta chain was sequenced during a study of beta chain features in type 1 diabetes. The junction had 3 bases not matched to a gene; V was cut back by 0 bases and J by 3 bases. The V gene's germline CDR1 is SGHRS and CDR2 YFSETQ. CDR3 size: 15 residues. The study, taken as a whole, reports: The study found fewer insertions and more deletions at VDJ junctions in type 1 diabetes patients.

This clone was observed a few times. Its antigen is still unknown. The authors reverse transcribed all of the isolated RNA, so sequencing captured expressed TCRB transcripts. The average read count of naive, central memory and regulatory T cell samples was around 3.8 million. Repertoires were generated with immunoSEQ multiplex PCR, while TCRdb's copy carries only in-frame clones and drops some. The sample carries under 400,000 clones, around 12% recorded once. The chain combines TRBV5-1 with TRBJ2-3; 8 nucleotides line up with TRBD1. The sequenced sample was naive CD4+ T cells from blood. The sequence derives from a man aged 18 to 29 in good health. CDR3 in DNA: TGCGCCAGCAGCTTGGGGGACAGGCCGACAGATACGCAGTATTTT. It translates to CASSLGDRPTDTQYF.